Listed below are T cell receptor beta chains from one sample, sequenced in a study of shared clonotypes between healthy human individuals. Repertoires were generated with immunoSEQ multiplex PCR, while TCRdb's copy carries only in-frame clones and drops some. The table has 950,000 to 1,100,000 clones, around 78% seen once; the top ten hold 0.61%. Sequenced: memory CD4+ T cells from PBMCs. The receptors were gathered from a man younger than 30 in good health. Some clones in this sample may be carry-over from other donors' samples. The CDR3 runs from the conserved cysteine through the conserved F or W. Fields, in order: V gene, clone size, D gene, J gene, CDR3 DNA, CDR3 protein. The D gene is left open where the match is weak. Rows give clone size only sometimes, using once, few, many, or a class for an expanded clone.

TRBV7-2,-,-,TRBJ2-6,TGTGCCAGCAGCCTGGATCCCCACTCTGGGGCCAACGTCCTGACTTTC,CASSLDPHSGANVLTF
TRBV7-6,-,-,TRBJ2-5,TGTGCCACTTTGGAGACCCAGTACTTC,CATLETQYF
TRBV16,-,-,TRBJ1-2,TGTGCCAGCAGCCCTTTGACAGCTAACTATGGCTACACCTTC,CASSPLTANYGYTF
TRBV27,-,-,TRBJ2-7,TGTGCCAGCAGTTTAGGCCCCCCAGCGAGCTCCTACGAGCAGTACTTC,CASSLGPPASSYEQYF
TRBV27,-,-,TRBJ2-3,TGTGCCAGCAGTTTAGCCCGGGGAGATACGCAGTATTTT,CASSLARGDTQYF
TRBV9,-,TRBD2,TRBJ2-3,TGTGCCAGCAGCGGGGTAGCGGGAGCAGATACGCAGTATTTT,CASSGVAGADTQYF
TRBV7-2,-,-,TRBJ2-1,TGTGCCAGCAGTCGCCAAATGGGGGACAATGAGCAGTTCTTC,CASSRQMGDNEQFF
TRBV5-1,-,-,TRBJ2-1,TGCGCCAGCAGCTTGAGTCCCCCTAACAGGGCGAAAAGTGAGCAGTTCTTC,CASSLSPPNRAKSEQFF
TRBV18,once,TRBD1,TRBJ1-5,TGTGCCAGCTCAGTTACAGGGGGCGGGAGCAATCAGCCCCAGCATTTT,CASSVTGGGSNQPQHF
TRBV6-1,few,-,TRBJ1-3,TGTGCCAGCAGTACCCGCGTCAGCGCTGGAAACACCATATATTTT,CASSTRVSAGNTIYF
TRBV4-1,-,-,TRBJ1-5,TGCGCCAGCAGCCCAGCACCCAGGGACAATAGCAATCAGCCCCAGCATTTT,CASSPAPRDNSNQPQHF
TRBV9,-,TRBD1,TRBJ1-2,TGTGCCAGCAGGGTTTCAGGGGGTCGGGGAAGGAGCGGCTACACCTTC,CASRVSGGRGRSGYTF
TRBV5-1,-,TRBD1,TRBJ2-5,TGCGCCAGCAGCGTCTCCGGGACAGGGATGGAGACCCAGTACTTC,CASSVSGTGMETQYF
TRBV2,-,-,TRBJ1-2,TGTGCCAGCAGTGAACTCAGAGGGGCTGGCTACACCTTC,CASSELRGAGYTF
TRBV5-1,-,-,TRBJ2-4,TGCGCCAGCAGCCTTGGGATCTCCAAAAACATTCAGTACTTC,CASSLGISKNIQYF
TRBV4-2,-,-,TRBJ2-7,TGTGCCAGCAGCCAAGTCCAGGGATCGAGTGACGAGCAGTACTTC,CASSQVQGSSDEQYF
TRBV5-4,-,-,TRBJ2-7,TGTGCCAGCAGCTTGGGGGGGCGGTACGAGCAGTACTTC,CASSLGGRYEQYF
TRBV6-6,-,TRBD1,TRBJ1-5,TGTGCCAGACCACACAGGGGTTACCAGCCCCAGCATTTT,CARPHRGYQPQHF
TRBV4-1,-,TRBD2,TRBJ2-1,TGCGCCAGCAGCCAAGATAGCGGGAGGGCCGGGGGCAATGAGCAGTTCTTC,CASSQDSGRAGGNEQFF
TRBV30,-,TRBD1,TRBJ1-5,TGTGCCTGGAGCAGACTAGGGGGACAGGGTAGCAATCAGCCCCAGCATTTT,CAWSRLGGQGSNQPQHF
TRBV27,few,-,TRBJ1-2,TGTGCCAGCAGCCTCAGGGGTGTGGGCGGCTATGGCTACACCTTC,CASSLRGVGGYGYTF
TRBV18,-,TRBD1,TRBJ2-3,TGTGCCAGCGCAGACAGGGCAGATACGCAGTATTTT,CASADRADTQYF
TRBV18,few,-,TRBJ2-7,TGTGCCAGCTCACCCCGTGGCGGGATGGAGACCTACGAGCAGTACTTC,CASSPRGGMETYEQYF
TRBV2,-,TRBD1,TRBJ1-5,TGTGCCAGCAATCGGGACAGGTTCGATCAGCCCCAGCATTTT,CASNRDRFDQPQHF
TRBV4-3,-,-,TRBJ2-3,TGCGCCAGCAGCCAAGAACCTTCAGATACGCAGTATTTT,CASSQEPSDTQYF
TRBV7-2,-,-,TRBJ1-1,TGTGCCAGCAGCTTACACAGGGATGTCACTGAAGCTTTCTTT,CASSLHRDVTEAFF
TRBV28,-,-,TRBJ1-2,TGTGCCAGCACCGGGGACTGGACGGGTGGCTACACCTTC,CASTGDWTGGYTF
TRBV6-6,-,TRBD2,TRBJ2-1,TGTGCCAGCAAGGGACTAGCAGAACACAATGAGCAGTTCTTC,CASKGLAEHNEQFF
TRBV4-1,few,-,TRBJ1-2,TGCGCCAGCAGCGGCTCTGGCTATGGCTACACCTTC,CASSGSGYGYTF
TRBV10-3,-,TRBD1,TRBJ2-2,TGTGCCATCAGCCAAACGGGGAGACAGGGCGTCGGGGAGCTGTTTTTT,CAISQTGRQGVGELFF
TRBV6-1,-,TRBD2,TRBJ2-7,TGTGCCAGCAGTGAAGTTAGTCTAGCGGCTACCTACGAGCAGTACTTC,CASSEVSLAATYEQYF
TRBV19,many,TRBD1,TRBJ1-5,TGTGCCAGTAGTATCGACCGGGACAGGGGTCCCCAGCATTTT,CASSIDRDRGPQHF
TRBV7-2,few,-,TRBJ1-5,TGTGCCAGCAGCTTGGATCAAAAGCCCCAGCATTTT,CASSLDQKPQHF
TRBV5-4,-,-,TRBJ2-2,TGTGCCAGCAGCTTGGCCTCGGTCCGATCCGGGGAGCTGTTTTTT,CASSLASVRSGELFF
TRBV21-1,once,-,TRBJ2-5,TGTGCCAGCAGCCCCCGACTAGCGGGAGTCGCGGAGGAGACCCAGTACTTC,CASSPRLAGVAEETQYF
TRBV5-1,-,-,TRBJ1-3,TGCGCCAGCAGCTTGGCCGTCAGCTCTGGAAACACCATATATTTT,CASSLAVSSGNTIYF
TRBV6-6,-,-,TRBJ1-5,TGTGCCAGCAACAGAGAGGGCCAGCCCCAGCATTTT,CASNREGQPQHF
TRBV7-3,few,-,TRBJ1-1,TGTGCCAGCAGCTTACGACGGGGGGCTGAAGCTTTCTTT,CASSLRRGAEAFF
TRBV7-3,-,TRBD2,TRBJ2-3,TGTGCCAGCAGCCAACAGGGACTAGCGGGAGATGGAGATACGCAGTATTTT,CASSQQGLAGDGDTQYF
TRBV18,many,-,TRBJ2-7,TGTGCCAGCTCACTCCCGGGATCTTACTACGAGCAGTACTTC,CASSLPGSYYEQYF
TRBV6-1,-,-,TRBJ1-6,TGTGCCAGCAGTGAAACCGGGGCGAGGGACGATTCACCCCTCCACTTT,CASSETGARDDSPLHF
TRBV10-1,-,-,TRBJ2-2,TGCGCCAGCAGTGAGTCGTTGGGGGGCGCCGGGGAGCTGTTTTTT,CASSESLGGAGELFF
TRBV19,-,TRBD2,TRBJ2-7,TGTGCCAGTAGTATGGAGCGGGAGGGAAGGTACGAGCAGTACTTC,CASSMEREGRYEQYF
TRBV5-1,once,-,TRBJ2-3,TGCGCCAGCAGCTCGTTCTCCGGCACTAGCAGCATGAATACGCAGTATTTT,CASSSFSGTSSMNTQYF
TRBV5-1,once,-,TRBJ2-2,TGCGCCAGCAGGGGGTTGGGGTCGAACACCGGGGAGCTGTTTTTT,CASRGLGSNTGELFF
TRBV6-1,-,TRBD2,TRBJ2-7,TGTGCCAGCAGTGCAGGACTAGATGGCGAGCAGTACTTC,CASSAGLDGEQYF
TRBV5-1,-,-,TRBJ1-2,TGCGCCAGCAGCTTCTTGGACTATGGCTACACCTTC,CASSFLDYGYTF
TRBV15,-,-,TRBJ2-7,TGTGCCACCAGCAGAGAGGGGGGCCCCTACGAGCAGTACTTC,CATSREGGPYEQYF
TRBV18,few,TRBD2,TRBJ2-3,TGTGCCAGCTCACCAGAAGCGGGAGGTGAAGATACGCAGTATTTT,CASSPEAGGEDTQYF
TRBV27,few,TRBD1,TRBJ1-2,TGTGCCAGCAGTCCTCTCATTGACAGGGGGGATGGCTACACCTTC,CASSPLIDRGDGYTF
TRBV11-3,-,-,TRBJ2-3,TGTGCCAGCAGCCGCGCCGGGAACACAGATACGCAGTATTTT,CASSRAGNTDTQYF
TRBV6-1,-,TRBD2,TRBJ2-7,TGTGCCAGCTTGGCTAGCGGGTTCTACGAGCAGTACTTC,CASLASGFYEQYF
TRBV7-9,-,TRBD2,TRBJ2-2,TGTGCCAGCAGCTCGGGACTAGCGGGAGTCGCCGGGGAGCTGTTTTTT,CASSSGLAGVAGELFF